This entry features one TCR beta chain sequence. As yet, its antigen is unknown. A universal primer binding site was introduced by template switching. The final cDNA contained unique molecular identifiers. TCRdb recomputed calls from the 5' RACE reads with MiXCR, one row per CDR3 protein. The table lists approximately 500,000 distinct CDR3 sequences, more than 20% of them singletons. Germline lookup yields CDR1 ENHRY and CDR2 SYGVKD. This CDR3 region has 14 residues. V was clipped by 10 bases and J by 8 bases; unmatched bases: 11. This specimen belongs to a study of identical twins. Study-wide findings and caveats: Cord blood's abundant beta clonotypes had fewer insertions, unlike memory repertoires. Cross-sectional statistical analysis, not tracking of the same donors, underpinned the conclusions.

The data were also submitted as part of a second study, on T cells expressing NK-cell markers. This second report adds: In a handful of donors, dominant CD3+CD56+NKG2C+ clones formed roughly 1.0-7.5% of CD8+ cells.

The rearrangement links TRBV10-3 to TRBJ2-2; 9 bases are a match to TRBD2. The specimen was CD4+ T cells sorted from blood. The clonotype originates from a young woman in good health. CDR3 nucleotides: TGTGCCACAACCGGGACTAGCTCCACGGGGGAGCTGTTTTTT. Amino acids: CATTGTSSTGELFF.